These 19 T cell receptor beta chains originate from one sample sequenced in a study of control samples from healthy donors and cancer patients. Repertoires were generated with immunoSEQ multiplex PCR, while TCRdb's copy carries only in-frame clones and drops some. Counted here are tens of thousands of clones, about 90% occurring once; the ten biggest clones make up 1.5% to 2%. Material for sequencing was PBMCs. These receptors all stem from a woman aged 55-70 years with head and neck cancer.

In its sample, this clone was seen a few times. The genes are TRBV19 and TRBJ1-5, with D maybe TRBD1 (6 bases). This CDR3 is 14 amino acids long. V lost 6 bases and J 6 bases, leaving 15 bases between the germline ends. Looked up from germline, CDR1 is LNHDA and CDR2 is SQIVND (reference sequence). The CDR3 region is CASRLAGGSQPQHF. CDR3 nucleotides: TGTGCCAGTAGATTAGCGGGGGGCAGTCAGCCCCAGCATTTT.

The V and J genes are TRBV29-1 and TRBJ2-3; TRBD1 matches 10 bases. CDR3 length: 15 amino acids. With 6 bases clipped from V and 7 bases from J, the junction kept 13 bases outside the gene matches. The germline CDR1 and CDR2 sequences are SQVTM and ANQGSEA. The CDR3 coding sequence is TGCAGCGTCCATTCGGGACAGGGGCTGGAGAATACGCAGTATTTT. This translates into CSVHSGQGLENTQYF.

This clone came up once. The J gene is TRBJ2-2, the V gene TRBV7-9; TRBD2 agrees at 8 bases. Looked up from germline, CDR1 is SEHNR and CDR2 is FQNEAQ (reference sequence). The length of the CDR3 is 17 residues. V gave up 5 bases and J gave up 6 bases; unmatched junction bases: 14. The CDR3 DNA reads as TGTGCCAGCAGCGACGATGTTAGCGGGATGTTATCCGGGGAGCTGTTTTTT. This translates into CASSDDVSGMLSGELFF. Full variable domain (missing parts from reference TRBV7-9 and TRBJ2-2): DTGVSQNPRHKITKRGQNVTFRCDPISEHNRLYWYRQTLGQGPEFLTYFQNEAQLEKSRLLSDRFSAERPKGSFSTLEIQRTEQGDSAMYLCASSDDVSGMLSGELFFGEGSRLTVL.

The V call is TRBV24-1, the J call TRBJ2-5; TRBD2 matches at 9 bases. After removal of 2 bases from V and 5 bases from J, the junction contained 8 bases not matched to a gene. Germline CDR1 KGHDR, CDR2 SFDVKD. CDR3 size: 16 residues. The CDR3 DNA follows: TGTGCCACCAGTGATTCAAGGGCTAGCGGGGACGAGACCCAGTACTTC. Translating it yields CATSDSRASGDETQYF.

The chain links TRBV2 to TRBJ1-1; 8 bases are shared with TRBD1. The CDR3 sequence is 15 residues long. V lost 5 bases and J lost 4; bases outside the gene matches: 9. The germline gives CDR1 SNHLY, CDR2 FYNNEI. DNA for the CDR3: TGTGCCAGCAGTCTCCGACAGGGGATGAGCACTGAAGCTTTCTTT. This translates into CASSLRQGMSTEAFF.

The chain links TRBV6-5 to TRBJ1-1, with unresolved D. V lost 6 bases, J lost 4 bases, and 9 bases lay in between. This CDR3 contains 12 residues. Germline assignment: CDR1 MNHEY and CDR2 SVGAGI. In nucleotides, the CDR3 is TGTGCCAGCAGGAGGACTTCCACTGAAGCTTTCTTT. This gives the protein CASRRTSTEAFF.

This chain links TRBV28 with TRBJ1-2; D is unresolved. The CDR3 totals 12 residues. CDR1 is MDHEN, CDR2 SYDVKM, per germline. The V gene lost 8 bases and the J gene lost 1 base, with 8 bases spanning the gap. Here the CDR3 reads CASFRINYGYTF. The CDR3 DNA is TGTGCCAGCTTCAGGATTAACTATGGCTACACCTTC.

The genes are TRBV29-1 and TRBJ2-3, with D possibly matching TRBD1 (6 bases). This CDR3 has 15 amino acids. Germline lookup yields CDR1 SQVTM and CDR2 ANQGSEA. Trimming took 5 bases from V and 0 from J, leaving 15 bases between them. CDR3: CSVCPTGQSTDTQYF. CDR3 coding DNA: TGCAGCGTTTGCCCCACCGGACAGAGCACAGATACGCAGTATTTT.

The gene calls are TRBV6-5 and TRBJ1-1, with D hard to call. The CDR3 spans 14 residues. Germline CDR1 reads MNHEY; CDR2 reads SVGAGI. V was pared by 5 bases and J by 1 base, with 11 bases between. CDR3 region: CASSPLGWNTEAFF. The CDR3 nucleotides read TGTGCCAGCAGTCCTCTTGGGTGGAACACTGAAGCTTTCTTT.

The chain recombines TRBV24-1 with TRBJ2-1; 8 nucleotides align to TRBD1. The CDR3 extends over 15 amino acids. Losses at the gene ends were 4 bases for V and 9 bases for J; bases not matched to a gene: 10. CDR1 is KGHDR and CDR2 is SFDVKD in the germline V gene. The CDR3 spells CATSDSGTGLGEQFF. As DNA, the CDR3 is TGTGCCACCAGTGACTCCGGGACAGGATTGGGTGAGCAGTTCTTC.

In this sample, this clone turned up a few times. This chain links TRBV13 with TRBJ2-5; D uncertain. Germline V CDR1 and CDR2: PRHDT, FYEKMQ (reference sequence). The CDR3 sequence is 17 residues long. Trimming took 5 bases from V and 4 from J, leaving 23 bases between them. The CDR3 DNA reads TGTGCCAGCAGCAAAACCAATGGCGCTAGGCTTACAGAGACCCAGTACTTC. Protein sequence: CASSKTNGARLTETQYF.

J is TRBJ2-1 and V is TRBV19; 7 positions match TRBD2. This CDR3 spans 16 amino acids. V shed 2 bases, J shed 9 bases, and the junction held 13 bases outside the gene matches. Germline values: CDR1 LNHDA, CDR2 SQIVND (reference sequence). CDR3 sequence: CASSISLAALTAEQFF. The CDR3 nucleotides are TGTGCCAGTAGTATATCCCTAGCGGCCCTTACAGCTGAGCAGTTCTTC. The variable domain in full, completed from reference TRBV19 and TRBJ2-1, reads DGGITQSPKYLFRKEGQNVTLSCEQNLNHDAMYWYRQDPGQGLRLIYYSQIVNDFQKGDIAEGYSVSREKKESFPLTVTSAQKNPTAFYLCASSISLAALTAEQFFGPGTRLTVL.

The chain has TRBV4-1 and TRBJ1-1; TRBD1 might be the D (6 bases). CDR1 is MGHRA and CDR2 is YSYEKL in the germline V gene. The CDR3 extends over 16 amino acids. V was clipped by 0 bases and J by 0 bases, with 11 bases between them. This chain's CDR3 is CASSQDGAGVNTEAFF. For the CDR3, the DNA is TGCGCCAGCAGCCAAGATGGGGCAGGGGTGAACACTGAAGCTTTCTTT.

The chain employs TRBV4-1 and TRBJ2-2; tentatively, D is TRBD1 (6 bases). This CDR3 has 17 amino acids. CDR1 is MGHRA and CDR2 is YSYEKL in the germline V gene. V was pared by 0 bases and J by 6 bases, with 17 bases between. CDR3 in amino acids: CASSQDRATGRSGELFF. The CDR3 DNA is TGCGCCAGCAGCCAAGATAGGGCGACAGGACGGTCCGGGGAGCTGTTTTTT.

CDR3 loop: CSVTNRDSYEKLFF. CDR3 bases: TGCAGCGTTACCAACCGGGACAGTTACGAAAAACTGTTTTTT. The chain joins TRBV29-1 to TRBJ1-4; 7 positions match TRBD1. The CDR3 extends over 14 amino acids. V lost 5 bases, J lost 8 bases, and 11 bases stayed unmatched. CDR1 is SQVTM, CDR2 ANQGSEA, per germline. The variable domain in full, completed from reference TRBV29-1 and TRBJ1-4, reads SAVISQKPSRDICQRGTSLTIQCQVDSQVTMMFWYRQQPGQSLTLIATANQGSEATYESGFVIDKFPISRPNLTFSTLTVSNMSPEDSSIYLCSVTNRDSYEKLFFGSGTQLSVL.

The CDR3 DNA is TGTGCCAGCAGCGCGGTTCGGACACCCTCGAGCTCCTACGAGCAGTACTTC. Amino acid sequence: CASSAVRTPSSSYEQYF. This sequence joins TRBV5-5 and TRBJ2-7; the D gene is possibly TRBD1 (5 bases). Germline CDR1 reads SGHKS; CDR2 reads YYEKEE (reference sequence). CDR3 length equals 17 residues. With 4 bases removed from V and 0 bases from J, the gap between germline ends came to 20 bases. Supplemented by reference TRBV5-5 and TRBJ2-7, the full variable domain reads DAGVTQSPTHLIKTRGQQVTLRCSPISGHKSVSWYQQVLGQGPQFIFQYYEKEERGRGNFPDRFSARQFPNYSSELNVNALLLGDSALYLCASSAVRTPSSSYEQYFGPGTRLTVT.

V is TRBV18 and J is TRBJ2-1; 16 nucleotides line up with TRBD2. The CDR3 loop spans 17 amino acids. The V gene's germline CDR1 is KGHSH and CDR2 LQKENI. With 1 base clipped from V and 9 bases from J, the junction kept 6 bases outside the gene matches. The CDR3 DNA follows: TGTGCCAGCTCACCACTTCCGGGACTAGCGGGAGGGGTTGAGCAGTTCTTC. The encoded protein is CASSPLPGLAGGVEQFF.

The chain uses TRBV27 and TRBJ1-4; a possible D gene is TRBD1 (6 bases). The CDR3 length is 18 residues. The V and J ends lost 3 bases and 4 bases respectively, with 21 bases between them. Germline CDR1 MNHEY, CDR2 SMNVEV (reference sequence). The CDR3 sequence is CASSFKAVIGQLNEKLFF. CDR3 in DNA: TGTGCCAGCAGTTTCAAGGCGGTCATTGGACAGCTTAATGAAAAACTGTTTTTT.

The CDR3 nucleotides are TGTGCCAGCAGCTACACGGGACTAGTTCAAGGCGAGCAGTACTTC. Translating gives CASSYTGLVQGEQYF. The chain carries TRBV5-4 and TRBJ2-7, with TRBD2 matching over 8 bases. The V and J ends lost 3 bases and 6 bases, in that order; junction bases with no gene match: 11. The CDR3 loop spans 15 amino acids. Germline V gene sequence: CDR1 SGHNT, CDR2 YYREEE (reference sequence).